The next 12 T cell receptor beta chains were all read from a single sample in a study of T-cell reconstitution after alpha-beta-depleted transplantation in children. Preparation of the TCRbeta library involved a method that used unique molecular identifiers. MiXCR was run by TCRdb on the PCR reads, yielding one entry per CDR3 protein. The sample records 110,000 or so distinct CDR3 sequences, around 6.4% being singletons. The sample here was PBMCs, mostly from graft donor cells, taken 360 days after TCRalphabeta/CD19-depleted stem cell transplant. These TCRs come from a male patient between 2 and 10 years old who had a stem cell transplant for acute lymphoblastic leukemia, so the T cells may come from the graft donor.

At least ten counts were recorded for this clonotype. CDR3 DNA: TGTGCCACCAGTGATGGTCGGGGGGATCTAAACTATGGCTACACCTTC. It codes for CATSDGRGDLNYGYTF. The genes are TRBV24-1 and TRBJ1-2, with a tentative D call TRBD1 (5 bases). Germline lookup yields CDR1 KGHDR and CDR2 SFDVKD. Between the trimmed V and J ends, which lost 3 bases and 2 bases, there was a span of 15 bases. This CDR3 has 16 amino acids.

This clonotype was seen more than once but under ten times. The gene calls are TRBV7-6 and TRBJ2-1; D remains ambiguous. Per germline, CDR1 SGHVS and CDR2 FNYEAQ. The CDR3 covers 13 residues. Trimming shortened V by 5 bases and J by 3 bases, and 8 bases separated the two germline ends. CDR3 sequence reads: CASSPLHYNEQFF. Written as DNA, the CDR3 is TGTGCCAGCAGCCCCCTTCACTACAATGAGCAGTTCTTC.

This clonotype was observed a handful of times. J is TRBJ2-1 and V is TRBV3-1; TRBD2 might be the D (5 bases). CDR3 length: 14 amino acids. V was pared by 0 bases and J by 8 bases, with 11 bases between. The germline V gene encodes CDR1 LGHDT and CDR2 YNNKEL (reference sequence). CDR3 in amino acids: CASSQDRLFDEQFF. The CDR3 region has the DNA TGTGCCAGCAGCCAAGATAGACTATTCGATGAGCAGTTCTTC.

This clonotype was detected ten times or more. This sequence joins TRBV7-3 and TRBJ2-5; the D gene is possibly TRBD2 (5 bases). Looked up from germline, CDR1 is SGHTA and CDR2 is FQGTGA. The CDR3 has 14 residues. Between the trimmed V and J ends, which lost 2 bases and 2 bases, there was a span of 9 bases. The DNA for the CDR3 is TGTGCCAGCAGCTTAGGAGGATCACAAGAGACCCAGTACTTC. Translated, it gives CASSLGGSQETQYF. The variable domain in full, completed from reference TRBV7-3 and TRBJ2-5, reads GAGVSQTPSNKVTEKGKYVELRCDPISGHTALYWYRQSLGQGPEFLIYFQGTGAADDSGLPNDRFFAVRPEGSVSTLKIQRTERGDSAVYLCASSLGGSQETQYFGPGTRLLVL.

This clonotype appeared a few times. CDR3 loop: CASGLAGGRTGELFF. The CDR3 DNA reads TGTGCTAGTGGCCTGGCGGGGGGGCGCACCGGGGAGCTGTTTTTT. The chain links TRBV12-5 to TRBJ2-2; 9 bases agree with TRBD2. The J segment lost 4 bases and the V segment lost 6 bases, leaving 6 bases of the junction unmatched. The CDR3 length is 15 residues. Germline-derived CDR1 and CDR2 are LGHNT and FRNRAP.

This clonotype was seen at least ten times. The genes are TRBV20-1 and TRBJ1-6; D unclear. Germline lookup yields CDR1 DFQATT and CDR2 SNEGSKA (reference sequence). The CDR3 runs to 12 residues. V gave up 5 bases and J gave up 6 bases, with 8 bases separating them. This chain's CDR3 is CSAGHVNSPLHF. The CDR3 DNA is TGCAGTGCTGGGCATGTTAATTCACCCCTCCACTTT.

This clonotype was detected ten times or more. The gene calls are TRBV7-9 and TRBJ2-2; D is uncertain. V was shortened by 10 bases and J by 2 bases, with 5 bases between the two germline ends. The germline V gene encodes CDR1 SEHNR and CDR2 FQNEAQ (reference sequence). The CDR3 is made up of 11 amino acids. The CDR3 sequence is CATLNTGELFF. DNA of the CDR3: TGTGCCACCCTCAACACCGGGGAGCTGTTTTTT.

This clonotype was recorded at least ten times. The DNA of the CDR3 is TGTGCCAGCAGCTTCCCCATAGCGGGGGGGCCGGATACGCAGTATTTT. Translation: CASSFPIAGGPDTQYF. The chain recombines TRBV7-9 with TRBJ2-3; 11 positions agree with TRBD2. This CDR3 has 16 amino acids. CDR1 SEHNR and CDR2 FQNEAQ come from the germline V gene (reference sequence). V trimming: 3 bases; J trimming: 6 bases; junction bases outside the gene matches: 8. Full variable domain (remainder filled in from reference TRBV7-9 and TRBJ2-3): DTGVSQNPRHKITKRGQNVTFRCDPISEHNRLYWYRQTLGQGPEFLTYFQNEAQLEKSRLLSDRFSAERPKGSFSTLEIQRTEQGDSAMYLCASSFPIAGGPDTQYFGPGTRLTVL.

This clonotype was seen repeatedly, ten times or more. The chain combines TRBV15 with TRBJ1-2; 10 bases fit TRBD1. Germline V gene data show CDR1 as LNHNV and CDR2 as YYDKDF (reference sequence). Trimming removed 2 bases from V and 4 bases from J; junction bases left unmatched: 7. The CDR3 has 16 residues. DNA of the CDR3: TGTGCCACCAGCAGACCGGGACAGGGGAGAAGCTATGGCTACACCTTC. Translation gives CATSRPGQGRSYGYTF.

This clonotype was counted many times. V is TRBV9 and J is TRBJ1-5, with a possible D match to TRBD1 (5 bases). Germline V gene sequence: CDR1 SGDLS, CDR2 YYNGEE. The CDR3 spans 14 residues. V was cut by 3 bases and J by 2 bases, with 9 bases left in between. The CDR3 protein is CASSEGRGNQPQHF. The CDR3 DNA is TGTGCCAGCAGCGAGGGGAGGGGCAATCAGCCCCAGCATTTT.

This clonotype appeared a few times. The CDR3 DNA reads TGTGCCAGCAGCTTGGGGCTAGCGGGAGAAGAGCAGTTCTTC. Translation gives CASSLGLAGEEQFF. The V gene is TRBV5-4, the J gene TRBJ2-1; 10 nucleotides match TRBD2. CDR1 SGHNT and CDR2 YYREEE come from the germline V gene (reference sequence). CDR3 length: 14 residues. J lost 10 bases, V lost 0 bases, and 4 bases had no gene match.

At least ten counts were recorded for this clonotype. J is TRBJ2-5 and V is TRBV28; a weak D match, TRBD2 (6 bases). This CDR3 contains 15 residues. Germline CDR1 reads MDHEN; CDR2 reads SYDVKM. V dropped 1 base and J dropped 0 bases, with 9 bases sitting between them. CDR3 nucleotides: TGTGCCAGCAGTTTATTGGCGGGGTACCAAGAGACCCAGTACTTC. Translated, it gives CASSLLAGYQETQYF.